This TCR beta chain was captured by sequencing in a study of T cell repertoires in cytomegalovirus infection. About the study: CMV epitopes in the study were HLA-C-restricted (recently identified) and HLA-B-restricted (well studied). Public TCR beta signature analysis indicated the presence of both CMV infection and matching HLA type.

With regard to this clonotype: Its antigen is unknown.

Between the trimmed V and J ends, which lost 6 bases and 2 bases, there was a span of 19 bases. Germline V CDR1 and CDR2: SGHTA, FQGNSA. CDR3 length equals 16 residues. TCRdb reanalysed the reads using MiXCR and keeps one entry per CDR3 protein. The data contain roughly 180,000 distinct CDR3 sequences, less than 25% of them singletons. General study results and limits: The cumulative frequency of public TCR beta families distinguished individuals who carried CMV together with the relevant HLA. The study found HLA-C-restricted CMV-specific TCR beta clonotypes dominating the ex vivo response.

The J gene is TRBJ1-1, the V gene TRBV7-2; possible D gene TRBD1, 5 bases. The sequence derives from a human donor in good health (CMV status not recorded). Some clones in this sample may be carry-over from other donors' samples. The sample consisted of CD8+ T cells from cultured PBMCs, taken from culture after CMV antigen stimulation. The CDR3 coding sequence is TGTGCCAGCAGTCCTCTCCGGGGCGGAGTAAACACTGAAGCTTTCTTT. This sequence encodes CASSPLRGGVNTEAFF.